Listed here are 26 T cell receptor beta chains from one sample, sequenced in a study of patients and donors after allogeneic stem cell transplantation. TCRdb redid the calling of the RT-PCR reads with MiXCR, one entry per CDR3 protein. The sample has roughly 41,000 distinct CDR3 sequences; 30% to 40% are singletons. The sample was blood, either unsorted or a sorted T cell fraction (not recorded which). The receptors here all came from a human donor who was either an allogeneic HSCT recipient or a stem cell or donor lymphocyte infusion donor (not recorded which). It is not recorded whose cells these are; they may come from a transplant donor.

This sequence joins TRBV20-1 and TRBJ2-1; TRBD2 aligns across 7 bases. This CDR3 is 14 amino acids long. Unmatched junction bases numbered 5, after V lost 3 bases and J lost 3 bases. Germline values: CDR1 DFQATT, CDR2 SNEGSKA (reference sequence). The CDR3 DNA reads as TGCAGTGCTAGGTCTCTAGCGGTCTACAATGAGCAGTTCTTC. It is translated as CSARSLAVYNEQFF.

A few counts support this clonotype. The CDR3 reads CASSPWGQGKRDTEAFF. The CDR3 coding sequence is TGTGCCAGTAGTCCTTGGGGACAGGGGAAGAGGGACACTGAAGCTTTCTTT. V and J are TRBV19 and TRBJ1-1; 10 nucleotides align to TRBD1. With V trimmed by 5 bases and J by 3 bases, 12 bases remained unmatched. Germline values: CDR1 LNHDA, CDR2 SQIVND (reference sequence). CDR3 length: 17 residues.

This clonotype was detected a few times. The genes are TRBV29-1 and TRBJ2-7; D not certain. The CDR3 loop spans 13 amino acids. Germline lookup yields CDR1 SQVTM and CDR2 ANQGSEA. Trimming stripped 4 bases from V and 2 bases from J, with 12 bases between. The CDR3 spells CSVGEGSPYEQYF. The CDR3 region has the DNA TGCAGCGTTGGAGAAGGGTCCCCCTACGAGCAGTACTTC.

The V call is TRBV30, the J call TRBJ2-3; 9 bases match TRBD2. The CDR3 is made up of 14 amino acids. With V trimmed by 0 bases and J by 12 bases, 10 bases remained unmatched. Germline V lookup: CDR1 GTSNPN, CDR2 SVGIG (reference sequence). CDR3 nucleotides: TGTGCCTGGAGTGTACGGCGGGAGGGCCTCATACAGTATTTT. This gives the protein CAWSVRREGLIQYF.

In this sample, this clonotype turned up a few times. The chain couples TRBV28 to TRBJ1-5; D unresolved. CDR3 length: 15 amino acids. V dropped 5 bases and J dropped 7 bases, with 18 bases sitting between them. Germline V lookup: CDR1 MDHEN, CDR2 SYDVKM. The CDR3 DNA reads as TGTGCCAGCAGTCCCCATCGCTCTAAATGGCAGCCCCAGCATTTT. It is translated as CASSPHRSKWQPQHF.

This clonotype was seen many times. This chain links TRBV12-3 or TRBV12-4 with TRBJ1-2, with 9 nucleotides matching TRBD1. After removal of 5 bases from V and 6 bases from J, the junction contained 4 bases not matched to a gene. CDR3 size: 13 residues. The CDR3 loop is CASSLGTGHGYTF. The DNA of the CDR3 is TGTGCCAGCAGTCTTGGGACAGGGCATGGCTACACCTTC.

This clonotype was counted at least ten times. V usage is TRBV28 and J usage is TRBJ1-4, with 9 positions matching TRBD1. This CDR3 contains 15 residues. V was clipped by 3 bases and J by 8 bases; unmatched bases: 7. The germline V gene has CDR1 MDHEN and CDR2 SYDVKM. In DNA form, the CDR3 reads TGTGCCAGCAGTTTGTGGGCGACAGGGGGGGAAAAACTGTTTTTT. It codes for CASSLWATGGEKLFF.

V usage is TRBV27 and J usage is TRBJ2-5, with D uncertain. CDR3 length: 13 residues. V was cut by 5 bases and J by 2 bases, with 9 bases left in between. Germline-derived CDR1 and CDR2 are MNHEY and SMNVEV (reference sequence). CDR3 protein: CASSPLGQETQYF. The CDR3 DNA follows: TGTGCCAGCAGTCCTTTGGGGCAAGAGACCCAGTACTTC.

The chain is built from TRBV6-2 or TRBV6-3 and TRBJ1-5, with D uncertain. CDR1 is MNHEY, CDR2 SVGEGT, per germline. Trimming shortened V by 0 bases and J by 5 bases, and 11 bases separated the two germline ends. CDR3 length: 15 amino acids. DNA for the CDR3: TGTGCCAGCAGTTACTCGTTAGCGGGGTATCAGCCCCAGCATTTT. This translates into CASSYSLAGYQPQHF.

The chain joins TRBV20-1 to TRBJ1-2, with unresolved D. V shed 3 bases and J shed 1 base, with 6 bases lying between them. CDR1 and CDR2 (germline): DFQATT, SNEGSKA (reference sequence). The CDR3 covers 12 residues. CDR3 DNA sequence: TGCAGTGCTAGTAGTGGTAACTATGGCTACACCTTC. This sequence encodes CSASSGNYGYTF.

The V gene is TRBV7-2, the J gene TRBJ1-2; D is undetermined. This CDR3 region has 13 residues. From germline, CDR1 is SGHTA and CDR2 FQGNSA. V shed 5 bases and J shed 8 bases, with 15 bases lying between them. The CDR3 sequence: CASSGGPRGGYTF. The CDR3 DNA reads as TGTGCCAGCAGCGGAGGGCCCCGGGGAGGCTACACCTTC.

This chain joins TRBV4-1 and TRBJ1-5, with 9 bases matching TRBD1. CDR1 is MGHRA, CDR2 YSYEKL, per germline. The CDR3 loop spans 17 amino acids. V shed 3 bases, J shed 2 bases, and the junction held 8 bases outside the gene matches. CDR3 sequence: CASSQAHRGLGNQPQHF. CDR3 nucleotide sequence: TGCGCCAGCAGCCAGGCTCACAGGGGGCTCGGCAATCAGCCCCAGCATTTT.

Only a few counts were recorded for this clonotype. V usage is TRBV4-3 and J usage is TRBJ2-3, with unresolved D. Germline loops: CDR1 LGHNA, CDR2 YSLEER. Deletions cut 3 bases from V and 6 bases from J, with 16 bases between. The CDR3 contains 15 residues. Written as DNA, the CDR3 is TGCGCCAGCAGCCACATGACAAGACCTTCCGATACGCAGTATTTT. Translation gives CASSHMTRPSDTQYF.

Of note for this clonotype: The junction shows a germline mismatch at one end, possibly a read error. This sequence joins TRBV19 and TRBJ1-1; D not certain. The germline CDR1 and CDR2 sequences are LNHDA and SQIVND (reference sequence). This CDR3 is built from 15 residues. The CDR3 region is CASSPLGWRNAEAFF. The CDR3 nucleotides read TGTGCCAGTAGTCCTTTGGGATGGCGGAACGCTGAAGCTTTCTTT.

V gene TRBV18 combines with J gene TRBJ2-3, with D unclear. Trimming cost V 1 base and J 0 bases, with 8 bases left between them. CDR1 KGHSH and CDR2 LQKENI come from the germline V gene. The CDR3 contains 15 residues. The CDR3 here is CASSPRPSSTDTQYF. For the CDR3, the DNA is TGTGCCAGCTCACCACGCCCCAGTAGCACAGATACGCAGTATTTT. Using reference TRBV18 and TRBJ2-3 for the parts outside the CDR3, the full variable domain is NAGVMQNPRHLVRRRGQEARLRCSPMKGHSHVYWYRQLPEEGLKFMVYLQKENIIDESGMPKERFSAEFPKEGPSILRIQQVVRGDSAAYFCASSPRPSSTDTQYFGPGTRLTVL.

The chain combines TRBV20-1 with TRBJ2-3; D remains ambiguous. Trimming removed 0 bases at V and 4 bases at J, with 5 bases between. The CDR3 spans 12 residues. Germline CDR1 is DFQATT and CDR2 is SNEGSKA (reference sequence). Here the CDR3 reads CSARDAADTQYF. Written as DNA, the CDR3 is TGCAGTGCTAGAGACGCAGCAGATACGCAGTATTTT.

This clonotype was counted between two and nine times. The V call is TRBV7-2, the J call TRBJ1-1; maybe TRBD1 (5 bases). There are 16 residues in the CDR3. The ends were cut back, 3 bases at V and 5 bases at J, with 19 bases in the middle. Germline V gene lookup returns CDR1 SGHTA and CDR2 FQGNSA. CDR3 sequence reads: CASSFLKAGSRTEAFF. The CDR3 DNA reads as TGTGCCAGCAGCTTTCTTAAGGCAGGGAGTCGGACTGAAGCTTTCTTT.

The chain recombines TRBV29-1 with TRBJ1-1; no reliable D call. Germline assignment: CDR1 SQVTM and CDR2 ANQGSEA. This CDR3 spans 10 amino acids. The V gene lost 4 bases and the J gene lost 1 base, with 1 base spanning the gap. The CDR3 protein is CSVGNTEAFF. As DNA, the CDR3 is TGCAGCGTTGGGAACACTGAAGCTTTCTTT.

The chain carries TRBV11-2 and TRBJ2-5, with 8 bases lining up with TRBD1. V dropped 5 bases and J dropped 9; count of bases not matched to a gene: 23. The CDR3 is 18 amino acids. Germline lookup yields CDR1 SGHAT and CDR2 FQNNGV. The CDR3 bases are TGTGCCAGCAGCCTACCCAGGGGGCGACTCTCTATTGTGAATGCCCAGTACTTC. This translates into CASSLPRGRLSIVNAQYF.

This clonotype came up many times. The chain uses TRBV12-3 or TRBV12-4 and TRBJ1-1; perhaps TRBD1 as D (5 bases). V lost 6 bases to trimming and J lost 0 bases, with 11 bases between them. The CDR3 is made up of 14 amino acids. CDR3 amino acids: CASRARTLNTEAFF. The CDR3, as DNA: TGTGCCAGCAGAGCCCGGACATTGAACACTGAAGCTTTCTTT.

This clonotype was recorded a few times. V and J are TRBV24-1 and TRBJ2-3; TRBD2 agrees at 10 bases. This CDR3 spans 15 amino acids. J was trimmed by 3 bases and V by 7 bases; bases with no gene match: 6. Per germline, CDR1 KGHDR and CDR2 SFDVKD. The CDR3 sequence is CATSLSGRATDTQYF. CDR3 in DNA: TGTGCCACCAGCCTCAGCGGGAGGGCGACAGATACGCAGTATTTT.

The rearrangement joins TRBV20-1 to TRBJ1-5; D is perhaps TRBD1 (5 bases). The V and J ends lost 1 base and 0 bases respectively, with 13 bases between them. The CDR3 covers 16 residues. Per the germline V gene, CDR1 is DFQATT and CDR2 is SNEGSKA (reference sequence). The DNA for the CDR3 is TGCAGTGCTAGAGGGCCTAGGGGAGGTAGCAATCAGCCCCAGCATTTT. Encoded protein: CSARGPRGGSNQPQHF.

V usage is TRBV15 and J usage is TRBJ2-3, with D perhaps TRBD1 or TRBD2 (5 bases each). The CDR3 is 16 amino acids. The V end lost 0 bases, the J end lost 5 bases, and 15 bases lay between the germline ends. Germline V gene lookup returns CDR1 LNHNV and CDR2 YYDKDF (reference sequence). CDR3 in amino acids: CATSRDGGLRGDTQYF. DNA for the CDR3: TGTGCCACCAGCAGAGACGGCGGCCTGAGGGGAGATACGCAGTATTTT.

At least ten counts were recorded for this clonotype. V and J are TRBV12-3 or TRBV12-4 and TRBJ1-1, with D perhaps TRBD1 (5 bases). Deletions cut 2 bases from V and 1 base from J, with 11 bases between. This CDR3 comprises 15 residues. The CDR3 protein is CASSLRGNGNTEAFF. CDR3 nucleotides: TGTGCCAGCAGTTTACGGGGGAATGGGAACACTGAAGCTTTCTTT.

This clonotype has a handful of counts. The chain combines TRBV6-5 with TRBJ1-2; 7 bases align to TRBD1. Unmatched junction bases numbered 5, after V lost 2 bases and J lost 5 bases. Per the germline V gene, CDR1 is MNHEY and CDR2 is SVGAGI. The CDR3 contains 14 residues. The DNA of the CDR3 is TGTGCCAGCAGTTACCGACAGGGAGTATATGGCTACACCTTC. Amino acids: CASSYRQGVYGYTF.

In DNA, the CDR3 is TGCAGTGCTACCCGGACTAGCAGCTACGAGCAGTACTTC. It specifies CSATRTSSYEQYF. J is TRBJ2-7 and V is TRBV20-1; the match to TRBD2 covers 8 bases. This CDR3 comprises 13 residues. Trimming removed 4 bases from V and 3 bases from J; junction bases left unmatched: 5. CDR1 and CDR2 from the germline V gene are DFQATT and SNEGSKA (reference sequence).